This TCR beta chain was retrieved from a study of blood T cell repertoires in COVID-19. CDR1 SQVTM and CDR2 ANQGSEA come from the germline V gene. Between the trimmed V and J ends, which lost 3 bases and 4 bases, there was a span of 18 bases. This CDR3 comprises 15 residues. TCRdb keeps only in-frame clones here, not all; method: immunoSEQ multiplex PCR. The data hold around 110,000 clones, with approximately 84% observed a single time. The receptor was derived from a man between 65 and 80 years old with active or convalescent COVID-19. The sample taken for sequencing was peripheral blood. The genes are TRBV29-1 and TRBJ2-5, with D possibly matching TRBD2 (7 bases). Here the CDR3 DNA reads TGCAGCGTTGACGGGGAATCGGGGGGCAGAGAGACCCAGTACTTC. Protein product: CSVDGESGGRETQYF. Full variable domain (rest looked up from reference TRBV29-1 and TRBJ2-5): SAVISQKPSRDICQRGTSLTIQCQVDSQVTMMFWYRQQPGQSLTLIATANQGSEATYESGFVIDKFPISRPNLTFSTLTVSNMSPEDSSIYLCSVDGESGGRETQYFGPGTRLLVL.